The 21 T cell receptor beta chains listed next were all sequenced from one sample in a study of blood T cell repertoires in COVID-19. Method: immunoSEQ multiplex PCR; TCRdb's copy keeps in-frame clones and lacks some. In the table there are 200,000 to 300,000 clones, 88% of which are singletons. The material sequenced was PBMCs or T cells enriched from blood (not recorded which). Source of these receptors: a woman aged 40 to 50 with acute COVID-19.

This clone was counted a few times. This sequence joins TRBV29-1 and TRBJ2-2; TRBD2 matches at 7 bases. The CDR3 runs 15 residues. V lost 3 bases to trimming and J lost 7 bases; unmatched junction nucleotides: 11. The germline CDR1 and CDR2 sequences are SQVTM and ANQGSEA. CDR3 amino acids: CSVDGRANGGGELFF. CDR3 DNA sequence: TGCAGCGTTGATGGGAGGGCCAATGGGGGCGGGGAGCTGTTTTTT.

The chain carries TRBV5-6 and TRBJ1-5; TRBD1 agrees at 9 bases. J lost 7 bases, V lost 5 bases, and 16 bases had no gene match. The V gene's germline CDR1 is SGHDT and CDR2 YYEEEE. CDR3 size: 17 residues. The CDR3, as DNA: TGTGCCAGCAGGCGGCGGGGACAGGGAGGCCAGCGGCAGCCCCAGCATTTT. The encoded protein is CASRRRGQGGQRQPQHF.

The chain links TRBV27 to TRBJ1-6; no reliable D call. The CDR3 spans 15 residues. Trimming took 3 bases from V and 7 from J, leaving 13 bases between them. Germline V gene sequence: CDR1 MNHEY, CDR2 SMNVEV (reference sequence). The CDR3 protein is CASSFEDTSNSPLHF. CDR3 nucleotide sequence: TGTGCCAGCAGTTTCGAAGACACGTCGAATTCACCCCTCCACTTT.

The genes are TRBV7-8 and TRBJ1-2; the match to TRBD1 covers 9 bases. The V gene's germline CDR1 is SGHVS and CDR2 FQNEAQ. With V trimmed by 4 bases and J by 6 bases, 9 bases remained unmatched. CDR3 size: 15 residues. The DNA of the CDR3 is TGTGCCAGCAGCTCGAACAGGGGGCGCGGGAATGGCTACACCTTC. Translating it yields CASSSNRGRGNGYTF.

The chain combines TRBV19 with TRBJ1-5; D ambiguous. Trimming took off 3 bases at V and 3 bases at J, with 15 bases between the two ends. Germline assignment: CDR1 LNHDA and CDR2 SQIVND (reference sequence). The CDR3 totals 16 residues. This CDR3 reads CASSIGRVPPNQPQHF. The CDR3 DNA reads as TGTGCCAGTAGTATTGGGAGGGTGCCCCCCAATCAGCCCCAGCATTTT.

The chain's CDR3 is CASSLGFRGPKPWGYTF. For the CDR3, the DNA is TGTGCCAGCAGCTTGGGGTTCAGAGGCCCCAAACCTTGGGGCTACACCTTC. V is TRBV5-5 and J is TRBJ1-2; D unresolved. In germline, CDR1 is SGHKS, CDR2 YYEKEE (reference sequence). V gave up 0 bases and J gave up 8 bases, with 23 bases separating them. This CDR3 has 17 amino acids.

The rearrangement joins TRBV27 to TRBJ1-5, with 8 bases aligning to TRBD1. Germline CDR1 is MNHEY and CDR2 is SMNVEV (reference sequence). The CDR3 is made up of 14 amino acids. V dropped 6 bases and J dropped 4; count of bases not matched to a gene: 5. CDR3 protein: CASSPGQGNQPQHF. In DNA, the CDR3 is TGTGCCAGCAGCCCTGGACAGGGTAATCAGCCCCAGCATTTT.

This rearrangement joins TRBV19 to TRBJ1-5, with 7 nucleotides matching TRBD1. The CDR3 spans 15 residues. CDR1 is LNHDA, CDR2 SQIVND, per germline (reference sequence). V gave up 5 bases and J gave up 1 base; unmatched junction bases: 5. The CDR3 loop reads CASSLGTASNQPQHF. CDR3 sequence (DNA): TGTGCCAGTAGTCTAGGGACAGCGAGCAATCAGCCCCAGCATTTT.

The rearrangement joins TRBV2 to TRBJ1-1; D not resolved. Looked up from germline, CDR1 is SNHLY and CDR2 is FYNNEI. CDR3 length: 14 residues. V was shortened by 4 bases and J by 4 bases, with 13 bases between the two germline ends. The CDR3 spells CASSVGLPGTEAFF. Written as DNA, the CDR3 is TGTGCCAGCAGTGTCGGACTCCCCGGCACTGAAGCTTTCTTT.

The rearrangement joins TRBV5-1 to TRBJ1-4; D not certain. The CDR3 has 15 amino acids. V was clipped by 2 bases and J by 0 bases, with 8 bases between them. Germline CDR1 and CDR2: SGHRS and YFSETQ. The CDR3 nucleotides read TGCGCCAGCAGCTTAGTGACACCAACTAATGAAAAACTGTTTTTT. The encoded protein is CASSLVTPTNEKLFF.

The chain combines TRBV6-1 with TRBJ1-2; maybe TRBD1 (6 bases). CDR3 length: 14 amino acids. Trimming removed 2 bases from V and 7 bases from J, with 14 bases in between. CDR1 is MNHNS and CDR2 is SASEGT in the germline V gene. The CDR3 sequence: CASSELGGKSGYTF. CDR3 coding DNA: TGTGCCAGCAGTGAACTAGGGGGAAAATCTGGCTACACCTTC.

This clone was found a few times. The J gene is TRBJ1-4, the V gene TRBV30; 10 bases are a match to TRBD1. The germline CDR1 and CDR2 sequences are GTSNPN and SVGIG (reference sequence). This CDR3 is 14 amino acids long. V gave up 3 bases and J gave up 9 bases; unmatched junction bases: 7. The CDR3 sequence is CAWSVGQGRKKLFF. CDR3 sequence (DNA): TGTGCCTGGAGCGTGGGACAGGGGAGGAAAAAACTGTTTTTT. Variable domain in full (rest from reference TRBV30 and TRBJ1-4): SQTIHQWPATLVQPVGSPLSLECTVEGTSNPNLYWYRQAAGRGLQLLFYSVGIGQISSEVPQNLSASRPQDRQFILSSKKLLLSDSGFYLCAWSVGQGRKKLFFGSGTQLSVL.

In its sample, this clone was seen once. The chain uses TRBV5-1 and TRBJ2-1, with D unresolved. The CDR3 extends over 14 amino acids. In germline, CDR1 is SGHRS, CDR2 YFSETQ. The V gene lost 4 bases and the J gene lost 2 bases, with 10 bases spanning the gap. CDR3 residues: CASSGSVTYNEQFF. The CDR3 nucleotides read TGCGCCAGCAGCGGCAGCGTAACCTACAATGAGCAGTTCTTC. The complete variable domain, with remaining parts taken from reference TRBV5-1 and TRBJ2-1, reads KAGVTQTPRYLIKTRGQQVTLSCSPISGHRSVSWYQQTPGQGLQFLFEYFSETQRNKGNFPGRFSGRQFSNSRSEMNVSTLELGDSALYLCASSGSVTYNEQFFGPGTRLTVL.

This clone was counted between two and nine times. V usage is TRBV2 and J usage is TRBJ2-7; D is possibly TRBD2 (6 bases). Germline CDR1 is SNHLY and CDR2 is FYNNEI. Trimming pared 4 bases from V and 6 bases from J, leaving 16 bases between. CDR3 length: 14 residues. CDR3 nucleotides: TGTGCCAGCAGTGTGACTAGGGTTCTTGCCGAGCAGTACTTC. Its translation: CASSVTRVLAEQYF. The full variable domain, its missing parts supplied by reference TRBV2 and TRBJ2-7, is EPEVTQTPSHQVTQMGQEVILRCVPISNHLYFYWYRQILGQKVEFLVSFYNNEISEKSEIFDDQFSVERPDGSNFTLKIRSTKLEDSAMYFCASSVTRVLAEQYFGPGTRLTVT.

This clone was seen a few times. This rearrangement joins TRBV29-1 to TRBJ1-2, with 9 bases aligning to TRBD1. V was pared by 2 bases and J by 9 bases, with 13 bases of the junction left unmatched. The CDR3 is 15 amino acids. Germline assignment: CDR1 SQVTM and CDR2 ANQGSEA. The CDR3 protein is CSVESPGQGLTSYTF. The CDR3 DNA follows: TGCAGCGTTGAAAGCCCGGGACAGGGATTAACAAGCTACACCTTC.

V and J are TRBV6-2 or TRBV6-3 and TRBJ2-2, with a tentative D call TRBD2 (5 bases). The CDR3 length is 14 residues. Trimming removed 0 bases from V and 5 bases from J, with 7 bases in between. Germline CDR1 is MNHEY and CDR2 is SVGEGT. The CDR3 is CASSYSLATGELFF. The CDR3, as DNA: TGTGCCAGCAGTTACTCGCTAGCTACCGGGGAGCTGTTTTTT.

The CDR3 region is CAIATSGRAVGNEQFF. The CDR3 DNA follows: TGTGCCATCGCCACTAGCGGGAGGGCCGTAGGCAATGAGCAGTTCTTC. The chain uses TRBV10-3 and TRBJ2-1; 13 positions match TRBD2. V shed 8 bases and J 6 bases; nucleotides not matched to a gene: 10. Germline V lookup: CDR1 ENHRY, CDR2 SYGVKD. The CDR3 is 16 residues long.

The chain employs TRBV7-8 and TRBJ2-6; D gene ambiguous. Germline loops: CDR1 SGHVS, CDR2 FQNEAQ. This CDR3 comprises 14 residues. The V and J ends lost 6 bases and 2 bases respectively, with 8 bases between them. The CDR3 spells CASSLTTGANVLTF. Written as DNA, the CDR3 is TGTGCCAGCAGTTTGACAACTGGGGCCAACGTCCTGACTTTC.

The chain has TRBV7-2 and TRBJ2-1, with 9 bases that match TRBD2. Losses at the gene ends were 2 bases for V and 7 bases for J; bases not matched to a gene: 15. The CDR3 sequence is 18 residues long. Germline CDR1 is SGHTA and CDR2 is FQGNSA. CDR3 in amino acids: CASSLFLVGTSWGNEQFF. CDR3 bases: TGTGCCAGCAGCTTATTTTTAGTAGGGACTAGCTGGGGAAATGAGCAGTTCTTC.

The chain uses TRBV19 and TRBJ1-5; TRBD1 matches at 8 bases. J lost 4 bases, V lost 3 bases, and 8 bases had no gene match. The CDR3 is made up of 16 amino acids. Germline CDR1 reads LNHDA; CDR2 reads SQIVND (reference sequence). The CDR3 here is CASSIRTGSINQPQHF. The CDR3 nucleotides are TGTGCCAGTAGTATTAGGACAGGGTCTATTAATCAGCCCCAGCATTTT.

The CDR3 region is CASRSGQFYLAEAFF. For the CDR3, the DNA is TGTGCCAGCAGGTCGGGACAGTTTTACCTCGCTGAAGCTTTCTTT. The rearrangement links TRBV11-2 to TRBJ1-1; 7 bases match TRBD1. The CDR3 is made up of 15 amino acids. Germline V gene data show CDR1 as SGHAT and CDR2 as FQNNGV. V lost 6 bases and J lost 6; bases outside the gene matches: 13.